This TCR beta chain was documented in a study of blood T cells in healthy people across ages. In the study overall: Template switching retrieved approximately one barcoded beta molecule for each two T cells.

General study results and limits: Per million T cells, TCR beta diversity dropped about linearly as age rose.

This clonotype has more than one count but fewer than ten. Its antigen is not identified. Using a J-beta primer mix together with a sample-barcoded 5' primer, a second PCR was run for about 7 to 12 cycles. From the 5' RACE reads, TCRdb called clonotypes with MiXCR, one entry per CDR3 protein. This sample yields about 1.8 million distinct CDR3 sequences, of which roughly 52% are seen a single time; less than 2.5% belongs to the top ten. The germline gives CDR1 LGHNA, CDR2 YSLEER. V lost 0 bases and J 1 base, leaving 10 bases between the germline ends. The CDR3 is 15 residues long. Donors each provided 9.5 to 10 milliliters of peripheral blood.

The specimen was blood. The chain employs TRBV4-3 and TRBJ2-7; TRBD1 might be the D (5 bases). This receptor was taken from a woman in her 40s in good health. CDR3 loop: CASSQDIRDSYEQYF. CDR3 DNA: TGCGCCAGCAGCCAAGACATCAGGGATTCCTACGAGCAGTACTTC.